This T cell receptor beta chain is from a study of blood T cell repertoires in COVID-19. Across the study: Acute-phase and convalescent COVID-19 samples originated in the United States, Italy and Spain.

This clone was seen just once. Original data processing: Reference gene primer amplification gave nucleated cell count estimates. Libraries were prepared by immunoSEQ multiplex PCR; TCRdb keeps only in-frame clonotypes and omits some of them. V and J calls plus clone size are reproduced from that table; the DNA served to infer D and trimming. The repertoire holds 35,000 to 50,000 clones, with approximately 88% as singletons. V was cut by 3 bases and J by 3 bases, with 12 bases left in between. The length of the CDR3 is 14 residues. The germline V gene has CDR1 DFQATT and CDR2 SNEGSKA (reference sequence).

The rearrangement links TRBV20-1 to TRBJ2-1; D not certain. The sequenced sample consisted of peripheral blood. The sequence came from a human donor in a cohort sampled during active COVID-19. The CDR3 nucleotides are TGCAGTGCTAGTTTGGCCGTCCGCTACAATGAGCAGTTCTTC. Protein sequence: CSASLAVRYNEQFF.